This T cell receptor beta chain came from a study of T cells after yellow fever vaccination. Notes on the study in general: Weaker overall, the secondary response nonetheless peaked faster (day 5 versus 15). Relatively few clonotypes were ones that appeared in both CD4 and CD8 compartments.

The CDR3 is made up of 14 amino acids. Germline V gives CDR1 SGHRS, CDR2 YFSETQ. The ends were cut back, 0 bases at V and 2 bases at J, with 8 bases in the middle. A single record per CDR3 protein comes from TCRdb applying MiXCR to the 5' RACE reads. The sample holds 550,000 or so distinct CDR3 sequences, over 15% seen once. Turning to this clonotype: As yet, its antigen is unknown.

V and J are TRBV5-1 and TRBJ2-5, with D possibly being TRBD1 (5 bases). This clonotype was sampled from a man aged 25-40 years who received the YFV17D yellow fever vaccine. This material consisted of PBMCs, taken 15 days after the yellow fever booster vaccination. The CDR3 coding sequence is TGCGCCAGCAGCTTGGAGCCAGGGCAAGAGACCCAGTACTTC. Its translation: CASSLEPGQETQYF.